Shown below are 28 T cell receptor beta chains from a single sample sequenced in a study of siplizumab effects on memory and regulatory T cells. The repertoire was sequenced with immunoSEQ multiplex PCR; TCRdb's copy has only in-frame clones and lacks some. This sample has about 120,000 clones; 94% occur once, and the top ten carry roughly 1.7%. The specimen sequenced was non-Treg CD4+ T cells sorted from blood. The receptors come from a human donor in good health.

This sequence joins TRBV5-1 and TRBJ1-2; D is unresolved. V was shortened by 4 bases and J by 3 bases, with 19 bases between the two germline ends. CDR1 is SGHRS and CDR2 is YFSETQ in the germline V gene. The CDR3 length is 16 residues. CDR3 DNA: TGCGCCAGCAGCCCCGAAGGAAGGCCAGCCTACTATGGCTACACCTTC. This codes for CASSPEGRPAYYGYTF.

The chain uses TRBV11-1 and TRBJ2-3, with D unclear. The CDR3 is 17 residues long. The V and J ends lost 8 bases and 0 bases respectively, with 21 bases between them. Germline V gives CDR1 SGHAT, CDR2 FQDESV (reference sequence). The CDR3 DNA is TGTGCCAGCGGAGCCTTCCGGGTGCGGATGAGCACAGATACGCAGTATTTT. Translation: CASGAFRVRMSTDTQYF.

The rearrangement links TRBV2 to TRBJ2-5; perhaps TRBD2 as D (6 bases). Per germline, CDR1 SNHLY and CDR2 FYNNEI. The CDR3 loop spans 15 amino acids. V was shortened by 6 bases and J by 3 bases, with 17 bases between the two germline ends. CDR3 in DNA: TGTGCCAGCAGCACTACCTCCGCGGGGAAAGAGACCCAGTACTTC. The encoded protein is CASSTTSAGKETQYF. The full variable domain, rest sourced from reference TRBV2 and TRBJ2-5, is EPEVTQTPSHQVTQMGQEVILRCVPISNHLYFYWYRQILGQKVEFLVSFYNNEISEKSEIFDDQFSVERPDGSNFTLKIRSTKLEDSAMYFCASSTTSAGKETQYFGPGTRLLVL.

The chain is built from TRBV15 and TRBJ1-5; maybe TRBD1 (5 bases). Trimming removed 0 bases at V and 0 bases at J, with 12 bases between. The CDR3 totals 17 residues. Germline loops: CDR1 LNHNV, CDR2 YYDKDF (reference sequence). CDR3 sequence (DNA): TGTGCCACCAGCAGAGATAGTTGGGGCAGTAGCAATCAGCCCCAGCATTTT. It encodes CATSRDSWGSSNQPQHF.

The chain combines TRBV5-1 with TRBJ1-5; the match to TRBD1 covers 7 bases. The length of the CDR3 is 15 residues. Unmatched junction bases numbered 9, after V lost 4 bases and J lost 5 bases. The germline V gene encodes CDR1 SGHRS and CDR2 YFSETQ. The CDR3 loop reads CASSRGDSGDQPQHF. CDR3 coding DNA: TGCGCCAGCAGCCGGGGGGACAGCGGGGATCAGCCCCAGCATTTT.

V usage is TRBV4-2 and J usage is TRBJ1-2, with 7 positions matching TRBD1. Germline CDR1 and CDR2: LGHNA and YNFKEQ. The CDR3 runs 16 residues. The junction had 19 bases not matched to a gene; V was cut back by 7 bases and J by 8 bases. The CDR3 here is CASNRRNTGATPGYTF. Here the CDR3 DNA reads TGTGCCAGCAATCGAAGGAATACAGGGGCCACCCCCGGCTACACCTTC.

The V and J genes are TRBV6-1 and TRBJ2-7; D may match TRBD1 or TRBD2 (5 bases each). The CDR3 length is 14 residues. The V gene lost 8 bases and the J gene lost 0 bases, with 14 bases spanning the gap. Germline lookup yields CDR1 MNHNS and CDR2 SASEGT. Here the CDR3 DNA reads TGTGCCAGCGTAGCCGGGACGGTCTCCTACGAGCAGTACTTC. Amino acid sequence: CASVAGTVSYEQYF.

This sequence joins TRBV18 and TRBJ2-7, with D unresolved. The V end was cut by 0 bases, the J end by 5 bases, with 14 bases between. The length of the CDR3 is 15 residues. Per germline, CDR1 KGHSH and CDR2 LQKENI. DNA for the CDR3: TGTGCCAGCTCACCACCGTCCCTAGGTGCTGACGAGCAGTACTTC. Translation: CASSPPSLGADEQYF. The complete variable domain, with remaining parts taken from reference TRBV18 and TRBJ2-7, reads NAGVMQNPRHLVRRRGQEARLRCSPMKGHSHVYWYRQLPEEGLKFMVYLQKENIIDESGMPKERFSAEFPKEGPSILRIQQVVRGDSAAYFCASSPPSLGADEQYFGPGTRLTVT.

The chain carries TRBV27 and TRBJ1-5; D not certain. The CDR3 runs to 15 residues. Trimming left V 3 bases short and J 0 bases short, with 9 bases between. Per germline, CDR1 MNHEY and CDR2 SMNVEV (reference sequence). CDR3 sequence reads: CASSFLQFSNQPQHF. The CDR3 DNA sequence: TGTGCCAGCAGTTTCCTACAGTTTAGCAATCAGCCCCAGCATTTT.

The chain couples TRBV9 to TRBJ1-2, with D perhaps TRBD1 (6 bases). From germline, CDR1 is SGDLS and CDR2 YYNGEE. The V end lost 3 bases, the J end lost 5 bases, and 11 bases lay between the germline ends. The CDR3 extends over 13 amino acids. CDR3 in DNA: TGTGCCAGCAGCGCGACAGGTGTGTATGGCTACACCTTC. Its protein is CASSATGVYGYTF.

The sample holds one count of this clone. This chain connects TRBV7-9 to TRBJ2-2; weak D call: TRBD1 (5 bases). Germline V gives CDR1 SEHNR, CDR2 FQNEAQ (reference sequence). This CDR3 has 12 amino acids. V dropped 5 bases and J dropped 10 bases, with 11 bases sitting between them. The CDR3 DNA follows: TGTGCCAGCAGCCAAGGGGTCTCGGAGCTGTTTTTT. Residues: CASSQGVSELFF.

This chain links TRBV27 with TRBJ1-2; D is ambiguous. CDR3 length: 13 amino acids. CDR1 and CDR2 (germline): MNHEY, SMNVEV (reference sequence). The V end was cut by 3 bases, the J end by 0 bases, with 5 bases between. This chain's CDR3 is CASSFNTNYGYTF. In nucleotides, the CDR3 is TGTGCCAGCAGTTTCAACACTAACTATGGCTACACCTTC.

The chain links TRBV6-1 to TRBJ2-5; 7 nucleotides align to TRBD2. CDR3 length equals 15 residues. Trimming took 0 bases from V and 5 from J; bases not matched to a gene: 6. From germline, CDR1 is MNHNS and CDR2 SASEGT. The CDR3 sequence is CASSEAPGRVETQYF. Written as DNA, the CDR3 is TGTGCCAGCAGTGAAGCGCCAGGGAGGGTGGAGACCCAGTACTTC.

The rearrangement joins TRBV2 to TRBJ1-1; 7 positions match TRBD1. V gave up 4 bases and J gave up 8 bases; unmatched junction bases: 1. Germline CDR1 is SNHLY and CDR2 is FYNNEI. The CDR3 has 11 amino acids. CDR3 amino acids: CASSVGQEAFF. CDR3 bases: TGTGCCAGCAGTGTGGGACAGGAAGCTTTCTTT.

This sequence joins TRBV18 and TRBJ1-4, with unresolved D. The germline V gene has CDR1 KGHSH and CDR2 LQKENI. CDR3 size: 13 residues. Trimming pared 2 bases from V and 1 base from J, leaving 2 bases between. In nucleotides, the CDR3 is TGTGCCAGCTCACCAAGAACTAATGAAAAACTGTTTTTT. It codes for CASSPRTNEKLFF.

The CDR3 is CASSFSGPQETQYF. DNA for the CDR3: TGTGCCAGCAGCTTTTCGGGTCCTCAAGAGACCCAGTACTTC. The rearrangement uses TRBV5-5 and TRBJ2-5; D remains ambiguous. Germline V lookup: CDR1 SGHKS, CDR2 YYEKEE (reference sequence). This CDR3 contains 14 residues. Trimming cost V 2 bases and J 2 bases, with 10 bases left between them.

In DNA, the CDR3 is TGTGCCAGCAGTGAATGGCAGGTCATTACAGGAGCTTTCTTT. Protein: CASSEWQVITGAFF. The rearrangement joins TRBV25-1 to TRBJ1-1, with D perhaps TRBD1 (5 bases). The V end was cut by 1 base, the J end by 10 bases, with 16 bases between. The CDR3 runs to 14 residues. The germline gives CDR1 MGHDK, CDR2 SYGVNS.

The chain has TRBV10-3 and TRBJ1-2, with D possibly being TRBD1 (5 bases). In germline, CDR1 is ENHRY, CDR2 SYGVKD. Deletions cut 9 bases from V and 1 base from J, with 9 bases between. The CDR3 is 12 residues long. The CDR3 loop reads CAMRTSNYGYTF. CDR3 sequence (DNA): TGTGCCATGAGGACAAGTAACTATGGCTACACCTTC.

The genes are TRBV7-3 and TRBJ2-1; 12 nucleotides match TRBD2. CDR1 is SGHTA and CDR2 is FQGTGA in the germline V gene. With V trimmed by 5 bases and J by 8 bases, 4 bases remained unmatched. The CDR3 sequence is 14 residues long. This CDR3 reads CASSPGLAGDEQFF. The CDR3 nucleotides are TGTGCCAGCAGCCCGGGACTAGCGGGCGATGAGCAGTTCTTC.

This sequence joins TRBV5-4 and TRBJ2-7; possible D gene TRBD1, 5 bases. V lost 2 bases and J 0 bases, leaving 12 bases between the germline ends. From germline, CDR1 is SGHNT and CDR2 YYREEE (reference sequence). This CDR3 comprises 15 residues. In nucleotides, the CDR3 is TGTGCCAGCAGCTTAGGTCAGGGTAGCTCCTACGAGCAGTACTTC. Its protein product is CASSLGQGSSYEQYF.

J is TRBJ2-4 and V is TRBV14; tentatively, D is TRBD1 or TRBD2 (6 bases each). V was cut by 4 bases and J by 7 bases, with 17 bases left in between. Germline lookup yields CDR1 SGHDN and CDR2 FVKESK. The CDR3 is 15 residues long. CDR3 coding DNA: TGTGCCAGCAGCCCCGGTGGAGGGGGTCAGAACATTCAGTACTTC. This sequence encodes CASSPGGGGQNIQYF.

The rearrangement uses TRBV2 and TRBJ1-5; D is possibly TRBD1 (5 bases). Germline lookup yields CDR1 SNHLY and CDR2 FYNNEI. Trimming pared 1 base from V and 9 bases from J, leaving 16 bases between. The CDR3 loop spans 15 amino acids. In nucleotides, the CDR3 is TGTGCCAGCAGTGAAGGGCAGGGAAACGTTGGGCCCCAGCATTTT. As protein: CASSEGQGNVGPQHF.

The V gene is TRBV2, the J gene TRBJ1-1, with 8 bases fitting TRBD1. Germline CDR1 and CDR2: SNHLY and FYNNEI. The junction had 4 bases not matched to a gene; V was cut back by 10 bases and J by 0 bases. The CDR3 spans 13 residues. The CDR3 nucleotides read TGTGCCAAAGGACAGGGAATGAACACTGAAGCTTTCTTT. Its protein is CAKGQGMNTEAFF.

The chain employs TRBV6-6 and TRBJ2-7, with D possibly TRBD1 on 7 matching bases. Trimming took 7 bases from V and 7 from J, leaving 17 bases between them. The CDR3 runs 13 residues. Germline CDR1 and CDR2: MNHNY and SVGAGI (reference sequence). The CDR3 DNA reads TGTGCCAGCACTATGACAGGGACTTATGAGCAGTACTTC. This codes for CASTMTGTYEQYF.

The V gene is TRBV6-5, the J gene TRBJ1-5, with 7 bases aligning to TRBD1. The CDR3 sequence is 14 residues long. In germline, CDR1 is MNHEY, CDR2 SVGAGI. With 6 bases clipped from V and 1 base from J, the junction kept 3 bases outside the gene matches. In DNA form, the CDR3 reads TGTGCCAGCAGCCGGGGACAGAGCAATCAGCCCCAGCATTTT. Its translation: CASSRGQSNQPQHF.

The chain combines TRBV4-1 with TRBJ1-1, with 7 bases aligning to TRBD1. This CDR3 spans 13 amino acids. V shed 3 bases and J 7 bases; nucleotides not matched to a gene: 5. CDR1 and CDR2 (germline): MGHRA, YSYEKL. The CDR3, as DNA: TGCGCCAGCAGCCAGGACCCAGGGGGTGAAGCTTTCTTT. Translated, it gives CASSQDPGGEAFF.

The chain joins TRBV18 to TRBJ2-7; D uncertain. V was clipped by 3 bases and J by 0 bases, with 15 bases between them. This CDR3 has 16 amino acids. Germline V gene data show CDR1 as KGHSH and CDR2 as LQKENI. CDR3 residues: CASSPFGPRSSYEQYF. The CDR3 nucleotides are TGTGCCAGCTCACCCTTCGGACCGAGGAGCTCCTACGAGCAGTACTTC. Full variable domain (rest looked up from reference TRBV18 and TRBJ2-7): NAGVMQNPRHLVRRRGQEARLRCSPMKGHSHVYWYRQLPEEGLKFMVYLQKENIIDESGMPKERFSAEFPKEGPSILRIQQVVRGDSAAYFCASSPFGPRSSYEQYFGPGTRLTVT.

This clone showed up just once. The V and J genes are TRBV5-8 and TRBJ2-1; D is undetermined. This CDR3 is built from 15 residues. V lost 0 bases and J lost 0, with 7 bases in between. Germline V lookup: CDR1 SGHTS, CDR2 YDEGEE. The CDR3 sequence: CASSLGPNSYNEQFF. In DNA form, the CDR3 reads TGTGCCAGCAGCTTGGGCCCAAACTCCTACAATGAGCAGTTCTTC. Looking up the rest from reference TRBV5-8 and TRBJ2-1 gives the full variable domain: EAGVTQSPTHLIKTRGQQATLRCSPISGHTSVYWYQQALGLGLQFLLWYDEGEERNRGNFPPRFSGRQFPNYSSELNVNALELEDSALYLCASSLGPNSYNEQFFGPGTRLTVL.